The rows below give T cell receptor beta chains drawn from one sample of a study of spatial heterogeneity in lung cancer. TCRdb reanalysed the 5' RACE reads using MiXCR and keeps one entry per CDR3 protein. The sample records about 92,000 distinct CDR3 sequences, 12% being singletons. Here the sequenced sample was PBMCs, taken at surgery. Every receptor here comes from a male donor with early-stage non-small cell lung cancer. Each CDR3 is given with its conserved first and last residue. The order of the fields is clone size, J gene, D gene, V gene, CDR3 protein, CDR3 DNA. The D gene is left open where the match is weak. Clone size is given for some rows only: seen once, a few or many times, or a class if the clone is expanded.

clone size: many
J gene: TRBJ2-3
D gene: -
V gene: TRBV7-9
CDR3 protein: CASSSRGLLPDTQYF
CDR3 DNA: TGTGCCAGCAGCTCGAGGGGGTTACTCCCAGATACGCAGTATTTT

clone size: many
J gene: TRBJ2-3
D gene: -
V gene: TRBV7-6
CDR3 protein: CASSLNHGPTDTQYF
CDR3 DNA: TGTGCCAGCAGCTTAAATCACGGACCCACAGATACGCAGTATTTT

clone size: few
J gene: TRBJ2-6
D gene: -
V gene: TRBV2
CDR3 protein: CASTASRSGANVLTF
CDR3 DNA: TGTGCCAGCACAGCTTCACGCTCTGGGGCCAACGTCCTGACTTTC

clone size: many
J gene: TRBJ2-5
D gene: TRBD1
V gene: TRBV24-1
CDR3 protein: CATSDLRQGVLETQYF
CDR3 DNA: TGTGCCACCAGTGATTTAAGACAGGGGGTCCTCGAGACCCAGTACTTC

clone size: many
J gene: TRBJ2-7
D gene: -
V gene: TRBV4-3
CDR3 protein: CASSQGIGLTYEQYF
CDR3 DNA: TGCGCCAGCAGCCAAGGAATCGGGCTTACCTACGAGCAGTACTTC

clone size: few
J gene: TRBJ2-3
D gene: -
V gene: TRBV15
CDR3 protein: CATSGSDLATDTQYF
CDR3 DNA: TGTGCCACCAGCGGATCGGACCTTGCAACAGATACGCAGTATTTT

clone size: -
J gene: TRBJ2-4
D gene: -
V gene: TRBV27
CDR3 protein: CASSPYYDVDKNIQYF
CDR3 DNA: TGTGCCAGCAGTCCATACTATGATGTGGACAAAAACATTCAGTACTTC

clone size: many
J gene: TRBJ2-3
D gene: TRBD2
V gene: TRBV13
CDR3 protein: CASSLYSGGTDTQYF
CDR3 DNA: TGTGCCAGCAGCTTATATAGCGGGGGCACAGATACGCAGTATTTT

clone size: few
J gene: TRBJ2-2
D gene: TRBD1
V gene: TRBV30
CDR3 protein: CAWGATTGDTGELFF
CDR3 DNA: TGTGCCTGGGGGGCCACGACAGGGGACACCGGGGAGCTGTTTTTT

clone size: few
J gene: TRBJ2-7
D gene: -
V gene: TRBV2
CDR3 protein: CASSVRAGLSSYEQYF
CDR3 DNA: TGTGCCAGCAGTGTCAGGGCAGGGCTTAGCTCCTACGAGCAGTACTTC

clone size: -
J gene: TRBJ2-5
D gene: TRBD2
V gene: TRBV6-5
CDR3 protein: CASSPLGGGGETQYF
CDR3 DNA: TGTGCCAGCAGTCCCCTCGGCGGGGGAGGGGAGACCCAGTACTTC

clone size: many
J gene: TRBJ2-1
D gene: -
V gene: TRBV7-2
CDR3 protein: CASSLVAGQSSYNEQFF
CDR3 DNA: TGTGCCAGCAGCTTAGTTGCCGGACAGTCGTCCTACAATGAGCAGTTCTTC

clone size: -
J gene: TRBJ1-3
D gene: -
V gene: TRBV7-2
CDR3 protein: CVSSLVRISGNTIYF
CDR3 DNA: TGTGTCAGCAGCTTAGTCAGGATCTCTGGAAACACCATATATTTT

clone size: few
J gene: TRBJ2-7
D gene: -
V gene: TRBV11-2
CDR3 protein: CASSETGTTPYEQYF
CDR3 DNA: TGTGCCAGCAGCGAGACCGGGACGACTCCCTACGAGCAGTACTTC

clone size: many
J gene: TRBJ2-5
D gene: -
V gene: TRBV7-9
CDR3 protein: CASSLGRTAAQETQYF
CDR3 DNA: TGTGCCAGCAGCTTAGGTCGAACGGCGGCCCAAGAGACCCAGTACTTC

clone size: few
J gene: TRBJ2-4
D gene: -
V gene: TRBV4-3
CDR3 protein: CASSQERQADLRRVKNIQYF
CDR3 DNA: TGCGCCAGCAGCCAGGAACGCCAGGCAGACTTGAGGAGGGTCAAAAACATTCAGTACTTC

clone size: few
J gene: TRBJ1-3
D gene: -
V gene: TRBV5-4
CDR3 protein: CASSLEGTVSGNTIYF
CDR3 DNA: TGTGCCAGCAGCTTGGAGGGGACGGTCTCTGGAAACACCATATATTTT

clone size: -
J gene: TRBJ1-1
D gene: TRBD1
V gene: TRBV11-2
CDR3 protein: CASSQADRANTEAFF
CDR3 DNA: TGTGCCAGCAGCCAGGCCGACAGGGCGAACACTGAAGCTTTCTTT

clone size: few
J gene: TRBJ2-7
D gene: TRBD1
V gene: TRBV28
CDR3 protein: CASSETGTGTHEQYF
CDR3 DNA: TGTGCCAGCAGTGAAACCGGGACAGGGACCCACGAGCAGTACTTC

clone size: many
J gene: TRBJ2-6
D gene: TRBD2
V gene: TRBV5-1
CDR3 protein: CASSLQRGPSSGANVLTF
CDR3 DNA: TGCGCCAGCAGCTTGCAGCGGGGGCCAAGCTCTGGGGCCAACGTCCTGACTTTC

clone size: -
J gene: TRBJ2-3
D gene: -
V gene: TRBV28
CDR3 protein: CALRTDTQYF
CDR3 DNA: TGTGCCTTAAGGACAGATACGCAGTATTTT

clone size: many
J gene: TRBJ2-5
D gene: TRBD2
V gene: TRBV7-2
CDR3 protein: CASSPGGEETQYF
CDR3 DNA: TGTGCCAGCAGCCCCGGGGGGGAGGAGACCCAGTACTTC

clone size: many
J gene: TRBJ2-1
D gene: -
V gene: TRBV7-8
CDR3 protein: CASSHRILANEQFF
CDR3 DNA: TGTGCCAGCAGCCACCGGATATTAGCCAATGAGCAGTTCTTC

clone size: many
J gene: TRBJ2-6
D gene: -
V gene: TRBV29-1
CDR3 protein: CSVAGISGANVLTF
CDR3 DNA: TGCAGCGTTGCCGGGATCTCTGGGGCCAACGTCCTGACTTTC